This paragraph covers one T cell receptor beta chain sequence. This sample is drawn from a study of blood T cell repertoires in COVID-19. As for the study in general: Nucleic acid was either cDNA or gDNA, and it came from T cells, B-cell-depleted T cells, or PBMCs.

Generated by immunoSEQ multiplex PCR, the TCRdb table keeps only in-frame clones and is missing some. Of under 80,000 clones detected, 83% appear once; the ten largest clones hold 5% to 7%. The CDR3 spans 15 residues. The V gene's germline CDR1 is SGHRS and CDR2 YFSETQ. Trimming took 1 base from V and 6 from J, leaving 16 bases between them. The TCR was taken from a woman aged 55-75 years with acute or convalescent COVID-19. The V and J genes are TRBV5-1 and TRBJ1-1; D remains unclear. Sequencing was performed on peripheral blood. The CDR3 reads CASSLFHSRGAEAFF. In DNA, the CDR3 is TGCGCCAGCAGCTTGTTCCACAGCCGCGGGGCTGAAGCTTTCTTT.